This T cell receptor beta chain originates from a study of Ad26.COV2.S vaccination and SARS-CoV-2 variants. Study results and limitations: Participants in the vaccine arm had higher spike-specific TCR breadth; placebo recipients had lower. Similar non-spike TCR breadth was seen in vaccine and placebo recipients.

The protocol was immunoSEQ multiplex PCR, while the TCRdb copy is restricted to in-frame clones and leaves out a portion. The sample holds about 350,000 clones, 88% seen once. Described treatment: some 20 received Ad26.COV2.S at low or high dose, single or two shots; several received placebo; per-sample allocation not given. Following the first vaccine or placebo injection, samples were taken on day 63. Wuhan-strain spike was delivered by a replication-incompetent Ad26 vector. The germline CDR1 and CDR2 sequences are MNHEY and SVGEGT. The CDR3 runs 11 residues. V lost 5 bases, J lost 7 bases, and 9 bases lay in between. Worth noting for this clone: Its specificity is not known.

This TCR came from a person aged 18-65 years who received the Ad26.COV2.S COVID-19 vaccine or a placebo. The V call is TRBV6-2 or TRBV6-3, the J call TRBJ2-7; D remains ambiguous. The specimen was peripheral blood, collected in a trial of Ad26.COV2.S vaccine versus placebo. The CDR3 coding sequence is TGTGCCAGCAGTAGGACGAGTGAGCAGTACTTC. It yields the protein CASSRTSEQYF.